What follows describes a single TCR beta chain. Its antigen remains unidentified. CDR3 length: 13 amino acids, cysteine to phenylalanine. Kept here is only the CDR3 DNA, which spans 39 bases and is read in frame from base 1. CDR1 and CDR2 are drawn from the germline V gene (reference sequence): LNHDA, SQIVND. The junction shows trimming of 4 bases on V and 5 bases on J, and the gene matches do not reach 2 bases of it. The cohort was made up of 500 to 800 healthy bone marrow donors. At the time of sampling, all cohort members were nominally healthy, though unrecorded immune exposures were likely present. The donor was CMV seronegative and was included in the group of a few hundred seronegative cohort members. Every donor gave a peripheral blood sample, and the peripheral blood mononuclear cells from that sample were used for TCR beta sequencing. Genomic DNA extraction from the blood cell samples was performed with the Qiagen DNeasy Blood Extraction Kit.

This sample is part of a study of cytomegalovirus exposure and HLA in healthy donors (TCRdb year 2017). About the investigation overall: In an earlier analysis of fewer than 750 of the donors, 276 Gb of sequence data and 100 million or so unique TCR beta sequences from 180 million or so T cells were reported. Donor age, sex, ethnicity and CMV serostatus were compiled alongside the repertoire data. Among almost 400 genotyped donors of the cohort, an average of 235,054 unique TCR beta nucleotide sequences were sequenced per donor, about a sixth of them non-productive. Roughly five DR-DQ haplotypes were handled as single units for association and clustering because linkage in the cohort was strong. An earlier analysis of 587 of the donors used high-throughput TCR beta sequencing to judge whether each TCR beta V gene segment behaved as functional or pseudogenic. The study profiled the T cell repertoires of 550 to 700 subjects by immunosequencing and related them to cytomegalovirus serostatus. Both class I and class II loci were covered by HLA typing, at four-digit resolution. Every discovery cohort repertoire had been produced on one sequencing platform. The study aimed to test whether cataloging public T cell receptors could reveal signatures of past pathogen exposure. A later genetic analysis used genome-wide SNP genotypes for about three fifths of the 666 donors, treating that subset as a discovery cohort. Rather than drawing on any new phenotypic data, the later analysis identified candidate immune exposures from TCR beta sequences and the way those sequences occurred across donors. To study patterns of TCR occurrence, a later analysis re-analyzed previously published TCR beta repertoires from 650 to 750 donors and added high-resolution HLA genotyping. Approximately 330 gigabases of sequencing data and around 90 million unique TCR sequences made up an early release that covered several hundred HLA-typed donors. Typing coverage differed by locus: A, B, C, DRB1 and DQB1 were typed in about 620-630 donors, DQA1 in around 500, DPA1 in around 580, and DPB1 in around 440. In addition to the first cohort of 650 to 750 subjects, a separate validation cohort of under 150 different subjects was used. Of the approximately 370 genotyped donors, 81% were placed in the genetic ancestry cluster associated with self-reported Caucasian donors. To predict cytomegalovirus infection status, the study brought together high-throughput TCR immunosequencing, statistical association of individual TCRs with disease status, and machine learning. Study-level results and caveats: Broadly in line with IMGT annotations, most TCR beta V segments showed up in productive rearrangements about 87% or about 30% of the time in an earlier analysis of a few hundred of the donors. Some IMGT-functional V segments, including TRBV6-2 and TRBV6-3, could not be distinguished by the 87-base-pair reads and were therefore excluded. A group of highly shared sequence variants was considered likely to be a technical artifact of the sequencing pipeline. When HLA alleles, especially DR and DQ, strongly co-occurred, TCR associations were difficult to assign to individual alleles. CMV serostatus was the only immune exposure information available for the cohort. In the study, some 160 TCR beta chains were listed as associated with cytomegalovirus. At a false discovery rate of 0.05, a later analysis linked 15,000 to 20,000 TCR beta sequences to specific HLA alleles. Because counts were too low, about 18 rarely observed V segments, including chromosome 9 orphons, were excluded from the earlier analysis of some 590 of the donors. In a later analysis, most CMV-associated TCR beta chains were found to appear HLA-restricted, with HLA associations seemingly driven largely by CMV exposure. Linkage disequilibrium might explain the correlated functional status among segregating V segments, but an unknown experimental factor could not be ruled out. Most TCR sequences were seen in very few donors, while some public TCRs were found in many individuals. In a later analysis, TCR association rates were found to vary across HLA loci, with the most associated TCRs seen for DRB1 alleles and the fewest for HLA-C alleles. HLA typing was unavailable for some donors at each locus, so association tests used only the typed subset. The presence/absence analyses assumed that sequencing depth was roughly uniform across donors, and that assumption may not be true. A later analysis found that HLA-associated TCR beta chains were more clonally expanded and had lower generation probabilities than equally common non-associated chains. According to a later analysis, parvovirus B19, influenza, CMV and Epstein-Barr virus appeared linked to several top co-occurrence clusters. It was suggested by the authors that the approach could potentially be generalized to other disease states and immunological phenotypes. The classifier was reported to diagnose cytomegalovirus status with high specificity and sensitivity in both the original cohort and the validation cohort. In this cohort, only TCR beta chains were sequenced, and detectable features were limited by the absence of alpha or paired-chain data. Compared with the roughly 720-donor mean, donors in an Asian-associated ancestry cluster had fewer N-insertions in productive TCRs, according to a later genetic analysis. A few of the identified cytomegalovirus-associated TCR beta chains were confirmed in vitro to be specific for cytomegalovirus antigens. V-gene and J-gene trimming of TCR beta chains was associated with a missense DCLRE1C variant in a later genetic analysis, and the association was replicated in an independent cohort. A further reported finding was that TCR beta sequences accurately predicted the HLA-A and HLA-B alleles for most subjects in the first cohort.

Libraries were constructed by the immunoSEQ multiplex PCR assay. For the multiplex PCR, a mixture combining 60 forward primers for TCR Vbeta segments and 13 reverse primers for TCR Jbeta segments was used. A multiplex PCR assay on genomic DNA amplified the CDR3 region of rearranged TCR beta genes. Amplified TCR beta libraries were sequenced as 87-base-pair reads on the Illumina HiSeq System. From the authors' description of their analysis: A later analysis tallied 80 million to 95 million unique TCR beta chains across the approximately 670 repertoires, and approximately 9.9 million of those chains were shared by two or more donors. A nearest-neighbor algorithm error-corrected the raw reads and collapsed the reads into unique sequences, merging closely related sequences to remove PCR and sequencing errors. To assign V, D and J gene segments, CDR3 sequences were aligned to IMGT reference sequences. For a sequence to be retained, at least a six-nucleotide match to both a V gene segment and a J gene segment was required. Rearrangements were called productive when the CDR3 lacked stop codons and stayed in frame with V and J; all others were non-productive. CDR3 was defined by IMGT convention, running from the second conserved V-encoded cysteine to the conserved J-encoded phenylalanine. In an earlier analysis of some 550 of the donors, sequences lacking an unambiguous match to a single V gene segment were excluded. In an earlier analysis of almost 600 of the donors, a V segment was called functional when productive rearrangements were above 56.7%, and segregating when the standard deviation between donors exceeded 5%. A statistical classification framework was built to diagnose cytomegalovirus status from the catalog of TCR beta chain sequences. In a later analysis, TCR nucleotide sequences were compared against IMGT/GENE-DB human TR gene sequences so that V and J genes could be assigned. A later analysis assigned CDR3 sequences and most-parsimonious VDJ recombination scenarios with the TCRdist pipeline. In a later analysis, every TCR beta chain was defined by the combination of its CDR3 amino acid sequence and its V-gene family, and reads without a unique V-gene family were dropped. A later analysis removed several hundred highly shared, low-generation-probability nucleotide sequences to deal with suspected cross-contamination and a sequencing artifact. In a later analysis, a clonal expansion index was calculated for each public chain from normalized within-repertoire ranks of inferred template counts. Generation probabilities in a later analysis came from a VDJ recombination model fitted to out-of-frame rearrangements, and those results were checked against IGoR. In a later analysis, TCR-TCR, TCR-HLA and TCR-CMV co-occurrence was scored with hypergeometric tests, and a repertoire-size bias correction was applied to TCR pairs. To estimate false discovery rates, a later analysis permuted the HLA or CMV assignments 20 times. In a later analysis, co-occurring TCRs were grouped using DBSCAN, and TCRdist sequence similarity was added for clustering within HLA-allele-positive subsets. Repertoires with fewer than 30,000 or more than 120,000 public chains, plus five repertoires with anomalous nucleotide sharing, were excluded from co-occurrence clustering. TCRdb limited this immuneACCESS table to in-frame rearrangements with V and J called. A share of clones is missing; checked studies link under half to unresolved V genes, and the rest is unexplained. V and J calls and clone size follow that table, whereas D and trimming were derived from the DNA. This sample's table carries about 96,000 clones. The ten largest clones take up roughly 3.5% of the sample.

Sequenced sample: PBMCs. The chain is made from TRBV19 and TRBJ1-5, with 7 central nucleotides matching TRBD1. This receptor was obtained from a young woman in good health and CMV-seronegative. The CDR3 sequence is CASSRTGDQPQHF. The bases are TGTGCCAGTAGTAGAACAGGGGATCAGCCCCAGCATTTT.